One sample yielded the 14 T cell receptor beta chains listed below, sequenced in a study of T cells in Graves' hyperthyroidism and ophthalmopathy. Amplified regions were TCR beta CDR3 sequences from RNA transcripts. Researchers ran a first-round RT-PCR on the TCR CDR3 using the HTBI primer set. TCRdb reprocessed the multiplex PCR reads via MiXCR and lists one record per CDR3 protein. The sample holds hundreds of thousands of distinct CDR3 sequences; about 15% are singletons and the top ten take about 4.5%. Input material: blood. Source of these receptors: a woman aged 40-49 years with Graves' ophthalmopathy.

This clonotype was recorded a few times. This chain connects TRBV28 to TRBJ2-7; D may be TRBD2 (6 bases). CDR1 is MDHEN, CDR2 SYDVKM, per germline. The CDR3 extends over 14 amino acids. V dropped 6 bases and J dropped 6 bases, with 18 bases sitting between them. The CDR3 reads CASSRGFHTGEQYF. In nucleotides, the CDR3 is TGTGCCAGCAGCCGGGGGTTTCACACTGGCGAGCAGTACTTC.

This clonotype was detected many times. DNA for the CDR3: TGTGCCAGCAAGAGGGCTACCGGGGAGCTGTTTTTT. It translates to CASKRATGELFF. This chain uses TRBV6-5 with TRBJ2-2, with D possibly being TRBD2 (5 bases). Germline-derived CDR1 and CDR2 are MNHEY and SVGAGI. V was cut by 7 bases and J by 5 bases, with 8 bases left in between. The CDR3 sequence is 12 residues long.

J is TRBJ1-3 and V is TRBV27; D remains ambiguous. The V end was cut by 5 bases, the J end by 2 bases, with 16 bases between. Germline V lookup: CDR1 MNHEY, CDR2 SMNVEV (reference sequence). The CDR3 runs 16 residues. CDR3 sequence reads: CASSPRWRTPGNTIYF. CDR3 nucleotides: TGTGCCAGCAGTCCCAGGTGGAGGACCCCTGGAAACACCATATATTTT.

Many counts were recorded for this clonotype. The chain uses TRBV12-3 or TRBV12-4 and TRBJ2-4; the match to TRBD2 covers 8 bases. The CDR3 length is 16 residues. V lost 5 bases and J lost 4; bases outside the gene matches: 10. The CDR3, as DNA: TGTGCCAGCAGTACAGCGGGAGTCGGTCGGAAAAACATTCAGTACTTC. Translating it yields CASSTAGVGRKNIQYF.

The chain employs TRBV5-4 and TRBJ2-5, with no clear D. Trimming removed 0 bases at V and 2 bases at J, with 17 bases between. The CDR3 consists of 17 residues. Germline V gene sequence: CDR1 SGHNT, CDR2 YYREEE (reference sequence). CDR3 in amino acids: CASSLGVSPGLQETQYF. CDR3 nucleotide sequence: TGTGCCAGCAGCTTGGGGGTATCGCCCGGGTTACAAGAGACCCAGTACTTC.

This clonotype was detected many times. The genes are TRBV6-2 or TRBV6-3 and TRBJ2-5, with D possibly being TRBD2 (6 bases). The CDR3 covers 15 residues. Per the germline V gene, CDR1 is MNHEY and CDR2 is SVGEGT. V lost 2 bases and J 0 bases, leaving 10 bases between the germline ends. The CDR3 loop is CASSYVGGNQETQYF. Written as DNA, the CDR3 is TGTGCCAGCAGTTACGTGGGAGGTAACCAAGAGACCCAGTACTTC.

This clonotype was recorded many times. The gene calls are TRBV27 and TRBJ1-2; 8 bases match TRBD1. The CDR3 totals 18 residues. Germline CDR1 reads MNHEY; CDR2 reads SMNVEV (reference sequence). V dropped 2 bases and J dropped 4; count of bases not matched to a gene: 15. The CDR3 sequence is CASSLDLRGPVPSYGYTF. The CDR3 nucleotides read TGTGCCAGCAGTTTAGACCTCAGGGGGCCTGTTCCCTCCTATGGCTACACCTTC.

The sample holds many counts of this clonotype. The J gene is TRBJ1-2, the V gene TRBV28; D uncertain. Germline CDR1 is MDHEN and CDR2 is SYDVKM. Trimming took off 3 bases at V and 7 bases at J, with 12 bases between the two ends. This CDR3 is built from 13 residues. The CDR3 sequence: CASSFRRQSGYTF. In nucleotides, the CDR3 is TGTGCCAGCAGTTTCAGGAGGCAGAGTGGCTACACCTTC.

This clonotype was seen repeatedly, ten times or more. The J gene is TRBJ2-7, the V gene TRBV29-1, with D perhaps matching TRBD1 or TRBD2 (5 bases each). CDR1 and CDR2 from the germline V gene are SQVTM and ANQGSEA. V lost 4 bases and J 3 bases, leaving 16 bases between the germline ends. The CDR3 is 14 amino acids. In DNA form, the CDR3 reads TGCAGCGTTGTGGGGGTGGGGACCTACTACGAGCAGTACTTC. Its translation is CSVVGVGTYYEQYF.

This clonotype occurred a few times. The chain recombines TRBV5-1 with TRBJ2-2, with 9 bases matching TRBD1. V was pared by 4 bases and J by 5 bases, with 9 bases of the junction left unmatched. The germline V gene encodes CDR1 SGHRS and CDR2 YFSETQ. The CDR3 has 16 residues. This CDR3 reads CASSPDRGSGTGELFF. CDR3 in DNA: TGCGCCAGCAGCCCGGACAGGGGTTCGGGGACCGGGGAGCTGTTTTTT. The full variable domain, with the rest looked up from reference TRBV5-1 and TRBJ2-2, is KAGVTQTPRYLIKTRGQQVTLSCSPISGHRSVSWYQQTPGQGLQFLFEYFSETQRNKGNFPGRFSGRQFSNSRSEMNVSTLELGDSALYLCASSPDRGSGTGELFFGEGSRLTVL.

This clonotype was counted at least ten times. The chain recombines TRBV6-2 or TRBV6-3 with TRBJ2-2, with D unresolved. CDR1 is MNHEY and CDR2 is SVGEGT in the germline V gene. V dropped 3 bases and J dropped 13 bases, with 12 bases sitting between them. CDR3 length equals 12 residues. CDR3 in amino acids: CASSYSRTVLFF. CDR3 bases: TGTGCCAGCAGTTATTCTAGAACGGTGCTGTTTTTT.

This clonotype was seen at least ten times. CDR3 region: CASSSGTDNEQYF. In nucleotides, the CDR3 is TGTGCCAGCAGTTCCGGGACAGATAACGAGCAGTACTTC. This chain connects TRBV6-2 or TRBV6-3 to TRBJ2-7, with 7 bases fitting TRBD1. V lost 4 bases and J lost 5; bases outside the gene matches: 5. The CDR3 runs 13 residues. Germline V gene lookup returns CDR1 MNHEY and CDR2 SVGEGT.

This clonotype has ten or more counts. V usage is TRBV5-1 and J usage is TRBJ1-3; TRBD1 matches 7 bases. Germline trimming cut 2 bases from V and 0 bases from J; bases unmatched to any gene: 5. The length of the CDR3 is 16 residues. Germline V gene sequence: CDR1 SGHRS, CDR2 YFSETQ. The CDR3 region has the DNA TGCGCCAGCAGCTTATCGACAGGGCGCTCTGGAAACACCATATATTTT. Protein sequence: CASSLSTGRSGNTIYF.

This clonotype was seen ten or more times. This sequence joins TRBV28 and TRBJ2-2, with D perhaps TRBD2 (6 bases). Germline assignment: CDR1 MDHEN and CDR2 SYDVKM. V lost 5 bases, J lost 15 bases, and 19 bases lay in between. The CDR3 loop spans 13 amino acids. The chain's CDR3 is CASSLRLVGGVFF. Written as DNA, the CDR3 is TGTGCCAGCAGTCTCAGGCTGGTGGGGGGAGTGTTTTTT. Full variable domain (rest looked up from reference TRBV28 and TRBJ2-2): DVKVTQSSRYLVKRTGEKVFLECVQDMDHENMFWYRQDPGLGLRLIYFSYDVKMKEKGDIPEGYSVSREKKERFSLILESASTNQTSMYLCASSLRLVGGVFFGEGSRLTVL.